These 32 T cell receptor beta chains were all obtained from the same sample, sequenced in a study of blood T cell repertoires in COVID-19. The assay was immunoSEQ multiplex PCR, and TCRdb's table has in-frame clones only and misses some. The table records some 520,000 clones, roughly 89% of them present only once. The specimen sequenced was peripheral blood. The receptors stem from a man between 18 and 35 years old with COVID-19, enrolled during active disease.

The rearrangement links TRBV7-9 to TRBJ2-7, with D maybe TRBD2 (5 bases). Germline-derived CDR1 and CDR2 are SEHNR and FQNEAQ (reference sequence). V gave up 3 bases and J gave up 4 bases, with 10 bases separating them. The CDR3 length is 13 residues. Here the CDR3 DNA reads TGTGCCAGCAGCTTCCGGGAAAGGTACGAGCAGTACTTC. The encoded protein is CASSFRERYEQYF.

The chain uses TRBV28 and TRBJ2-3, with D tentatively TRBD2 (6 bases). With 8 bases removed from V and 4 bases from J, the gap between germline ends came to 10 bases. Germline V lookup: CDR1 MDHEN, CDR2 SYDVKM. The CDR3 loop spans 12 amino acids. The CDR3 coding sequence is TGTGCCAGCTTTGGGAGGTCAGATACGCAGTATTTT. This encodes CASFGRSDTQYF.

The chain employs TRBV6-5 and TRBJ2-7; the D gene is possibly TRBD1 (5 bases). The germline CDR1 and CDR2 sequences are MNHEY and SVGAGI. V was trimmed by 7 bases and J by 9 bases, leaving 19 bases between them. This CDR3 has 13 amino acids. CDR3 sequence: CASTDRVQRGQYF. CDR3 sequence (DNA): TGTGCCAGCACCGACCGGGTGCAAAGGGGGCAGTACTTC.

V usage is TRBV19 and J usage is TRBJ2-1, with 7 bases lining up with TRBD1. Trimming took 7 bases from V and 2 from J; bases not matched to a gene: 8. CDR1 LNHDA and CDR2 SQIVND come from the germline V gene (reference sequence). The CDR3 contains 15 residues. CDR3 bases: TGTGCCAGTAAGGACAGGTGGAACGCCTACAATGAGCAGTTCTTC. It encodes CASKDRWNAYNEQFF.

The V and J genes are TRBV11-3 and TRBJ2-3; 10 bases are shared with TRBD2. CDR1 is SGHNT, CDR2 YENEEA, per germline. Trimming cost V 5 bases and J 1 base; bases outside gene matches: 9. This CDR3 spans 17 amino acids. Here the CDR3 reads CASSPNGLAVGTDTQYF. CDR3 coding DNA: TGTGCCAGCAGCCCAAACGGACTAGCGGTGGGCACAGATACGCAGTATTTT. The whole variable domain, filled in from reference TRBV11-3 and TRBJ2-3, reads EAGVVQSPRYKIIEKKQPVAFWCNPISGHNTLYWYLQNLGQGPELLIRYENEEAVDDSQLPKDRFSAERLKGVDSTLKIQPAELGDSAVYLCASSPNGLAVGTDTQYFGPGTRLTVL.

The CDR3 DNA is TGTGCCAGCAGCCAAGGGGGACTATCCTCCTACGAGCAGTACTTC. Its protein product is CASSQGGLSSYEQYF. This chain joins TRBV3-1 (or the pseudogene TRBV3-2) and TRBJ2-7, with 7 positions matching TRBD2. The J segment lost 0 bases and the V segment lost 1 base, leaving 3 bases of the junction unmatched. The V gene's germline CDR1 is LGHDT and CDR2 YNNKEL (reference sequence). CDR3 length: 15 amino acids.

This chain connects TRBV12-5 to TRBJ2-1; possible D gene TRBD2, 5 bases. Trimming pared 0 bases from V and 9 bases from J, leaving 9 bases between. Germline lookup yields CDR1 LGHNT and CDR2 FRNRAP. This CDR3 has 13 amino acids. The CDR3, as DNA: TGTGCTAGTGGTTTGGTACAAGGAGGTGAGCAGTTCTTC. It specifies CASGLVQGGEQFF.

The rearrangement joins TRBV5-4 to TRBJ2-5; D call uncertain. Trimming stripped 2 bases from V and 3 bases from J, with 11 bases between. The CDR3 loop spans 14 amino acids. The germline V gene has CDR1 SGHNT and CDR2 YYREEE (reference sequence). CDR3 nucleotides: TGTGCCAGCAGCTTTAGGCAGAGGAAAGAGACCCAGTACTTC. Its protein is CASSFRQRKETQYF.

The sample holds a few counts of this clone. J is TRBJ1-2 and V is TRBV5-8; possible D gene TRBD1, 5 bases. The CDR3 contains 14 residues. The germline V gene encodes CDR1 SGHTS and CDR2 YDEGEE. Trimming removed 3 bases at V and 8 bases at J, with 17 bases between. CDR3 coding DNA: TGTGCCAGCAGCTGGCGGGACGCCTCATGGGGCTACACCTTC. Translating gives CASSWRDASWGYTF. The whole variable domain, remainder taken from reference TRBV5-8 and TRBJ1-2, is EAGVTQSPTHLIKTRGQQATLRCSPISGHTSVYWYQQALGLGLQFLLWYDEGEERNRGNFPPRFSGRQFPNYSSELNVNALELEDSALYLCASSWRDASWGYTFGSGTRLTVV.

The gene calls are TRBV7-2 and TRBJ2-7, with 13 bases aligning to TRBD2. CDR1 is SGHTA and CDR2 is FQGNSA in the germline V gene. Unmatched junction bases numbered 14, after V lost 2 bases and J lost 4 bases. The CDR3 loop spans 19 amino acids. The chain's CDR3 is CASSLPRGLAGSQVYEQYF. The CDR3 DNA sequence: TGTGCCAGCAGCTTACCCCGGGGACTAGCGGGAAGCCAGGTTTACGAGCAGTACTTC. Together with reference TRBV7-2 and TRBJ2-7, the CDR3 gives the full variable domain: GAGVSQSPSNKVTEKGKDVELRCDPISGHTALYWYRQSLGQGLEFLIYFQGNSAPDKSGLPSDRFSAERTGGSVSTLTIQRTQQEDSAVYLCASSLPRGLAGSQVYEQYFGPGTRLTVT.

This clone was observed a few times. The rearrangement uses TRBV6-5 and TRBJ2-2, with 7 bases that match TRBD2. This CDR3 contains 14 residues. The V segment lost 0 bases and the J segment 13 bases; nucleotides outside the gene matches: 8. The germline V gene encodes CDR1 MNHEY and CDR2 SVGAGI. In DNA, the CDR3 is TGTGCCAGCAGTTACTCGATGGGGGGAGGGTGGCTGTTTTTT. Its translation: CASSYSMGGGWLFF.

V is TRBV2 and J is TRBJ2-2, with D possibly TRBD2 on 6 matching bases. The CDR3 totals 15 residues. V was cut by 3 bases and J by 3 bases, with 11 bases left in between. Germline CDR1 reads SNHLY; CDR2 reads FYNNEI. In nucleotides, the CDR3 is TGTGCCAGCAGTGATCGGAGGGCAGACACCGGGGAGCTGTTTTTT. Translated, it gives CASSDRRADTGELFF.

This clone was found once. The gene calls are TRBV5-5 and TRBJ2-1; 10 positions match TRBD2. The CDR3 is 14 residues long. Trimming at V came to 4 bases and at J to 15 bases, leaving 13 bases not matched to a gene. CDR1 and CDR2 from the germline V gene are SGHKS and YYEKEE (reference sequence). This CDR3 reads CASSPRPWTSGGFF. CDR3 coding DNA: TGTGCCAGCAGCCCTCGACCCTGGACTAGCGGTGGGTTCTTC.

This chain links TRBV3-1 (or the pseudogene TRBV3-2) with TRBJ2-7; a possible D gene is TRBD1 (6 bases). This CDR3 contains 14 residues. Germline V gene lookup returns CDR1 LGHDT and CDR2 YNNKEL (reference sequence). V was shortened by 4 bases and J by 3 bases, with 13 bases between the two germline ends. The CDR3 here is CASSPYREVYEQYF. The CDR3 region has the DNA TGTGCCAGCAGCCCCTACAGGGAAGTCTACGAGCAGTACTTC.

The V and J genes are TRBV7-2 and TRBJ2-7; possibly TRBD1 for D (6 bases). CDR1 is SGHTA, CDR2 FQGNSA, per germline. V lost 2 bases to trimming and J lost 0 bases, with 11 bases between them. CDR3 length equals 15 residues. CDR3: CASSLLSDSSYEQYF. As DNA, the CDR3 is TGTGCCAGCAGCTTACTTTCGGACAGCTCCTACGAGCAGTACTTC.

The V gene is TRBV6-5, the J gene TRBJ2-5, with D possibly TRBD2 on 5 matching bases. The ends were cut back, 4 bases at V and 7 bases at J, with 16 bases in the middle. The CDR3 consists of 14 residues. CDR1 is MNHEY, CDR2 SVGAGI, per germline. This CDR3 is CASSLDSPGVTQYF. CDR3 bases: TGTGCCAGCAGTTTGGACTCTCCTGGGGTGACCCAGTACTTC.

The CDR3 DNA reads as TGTGCCAGCAGCCCGCGGGGGGCGAACACCGGGGAGCTGTTTTTT. Protein: CASSPRGANTGELFF. V and J are TRBV7-6 and TRBJ2-2; TRBD2 matches at 8 bases. J was trimmed by 0 bases and V by 5 bases; bases with no gene match: 2. The CDR3 loop spans 15 amino acids. Germline V gene sequence: CDR1 SGHVS, CDR2 FNYEAQ.

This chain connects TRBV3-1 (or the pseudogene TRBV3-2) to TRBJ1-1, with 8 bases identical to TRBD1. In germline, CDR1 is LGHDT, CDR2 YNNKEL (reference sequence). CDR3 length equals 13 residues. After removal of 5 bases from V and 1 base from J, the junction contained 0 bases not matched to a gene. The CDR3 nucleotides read TGTGCCAGCAGCACAGGGGGGAACACTGAAGCTTTCTTT. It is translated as CASSTGGNTEAFF.

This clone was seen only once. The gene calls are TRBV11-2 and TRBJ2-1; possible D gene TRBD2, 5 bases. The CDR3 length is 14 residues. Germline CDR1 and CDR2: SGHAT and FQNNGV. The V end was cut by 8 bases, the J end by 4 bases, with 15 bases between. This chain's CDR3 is CASSKPSGYNEQFF. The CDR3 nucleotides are TGTGCCAGCTCAAAACCGTCGGGGTACAATGAGCAGTTCTTC.

In nucleotides, the CDR3 is TGTGCCAGCAGCCATAGTGGAGCGGGGGATACAGATACGCAGTATTTT. Its protein product is CASSHSGAGDTDTQYF. The J gene is TRBJ2-3, the V gene TRBV3-1 (or the pseudogene TRBV3-2); 8 bases agree with TRBD2. Germline V gene data show CDR1 as LGHDT and CDR2 as YNNKEL (reference sequence). The CDR3 is 16 amino acids. Trimming at V came to 3 bases and at J to 3 bases, leaving 8 bases not matched to a gene.

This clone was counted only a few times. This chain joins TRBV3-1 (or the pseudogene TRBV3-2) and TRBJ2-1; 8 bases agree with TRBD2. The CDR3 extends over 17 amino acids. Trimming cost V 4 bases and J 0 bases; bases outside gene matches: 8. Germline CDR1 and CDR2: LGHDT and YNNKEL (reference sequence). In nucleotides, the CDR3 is TGTGCCAGCAGCCTGCGGACTAGCCGGAGCTCCTACAATGAGCAGTTCTTC. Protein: CASSLRTSRSSYNEQFF.

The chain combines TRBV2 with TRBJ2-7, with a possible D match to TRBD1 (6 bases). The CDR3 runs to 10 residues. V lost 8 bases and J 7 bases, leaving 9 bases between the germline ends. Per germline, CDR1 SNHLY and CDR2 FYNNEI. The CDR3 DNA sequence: TGTGCCAGCGCAAGGGGGGAGCAGTACTTC. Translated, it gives CASARGEQYF.

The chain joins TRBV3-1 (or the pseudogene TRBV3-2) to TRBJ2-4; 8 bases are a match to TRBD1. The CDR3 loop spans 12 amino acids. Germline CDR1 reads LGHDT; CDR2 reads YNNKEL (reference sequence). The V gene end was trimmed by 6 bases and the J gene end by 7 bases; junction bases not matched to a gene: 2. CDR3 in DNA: TGTGCCAGCAGGAACAGGGGGAACATTCAGTACTTC. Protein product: CASRNRGNIQYF.

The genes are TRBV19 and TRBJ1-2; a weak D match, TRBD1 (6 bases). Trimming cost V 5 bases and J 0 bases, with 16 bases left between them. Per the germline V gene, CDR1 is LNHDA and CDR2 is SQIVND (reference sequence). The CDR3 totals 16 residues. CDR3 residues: CASSETGMEANYGYTF. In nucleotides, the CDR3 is TGTGCCAGTAGTGAAACAGGGATGGAGGCTAACTATGGCTACACCTTC.

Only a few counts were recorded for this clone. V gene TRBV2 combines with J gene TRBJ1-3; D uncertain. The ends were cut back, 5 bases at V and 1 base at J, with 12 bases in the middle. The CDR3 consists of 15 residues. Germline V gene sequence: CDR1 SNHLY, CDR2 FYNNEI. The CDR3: CASSPLRTSGNTIYF. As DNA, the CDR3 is TGTGCCAGCAGTCCCCTAAGGACTTCTGGAAACACCATATATTTT.

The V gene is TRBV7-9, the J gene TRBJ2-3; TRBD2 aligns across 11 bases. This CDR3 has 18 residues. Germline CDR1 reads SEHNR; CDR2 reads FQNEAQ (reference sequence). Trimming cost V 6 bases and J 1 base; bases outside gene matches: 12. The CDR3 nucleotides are TGTGCCAGCAGTTCGGACCCTAGCGGGGGGCGGGGCACAGATACGCAGTATTTT. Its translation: CASSSDPSGGRGTDTQYF.

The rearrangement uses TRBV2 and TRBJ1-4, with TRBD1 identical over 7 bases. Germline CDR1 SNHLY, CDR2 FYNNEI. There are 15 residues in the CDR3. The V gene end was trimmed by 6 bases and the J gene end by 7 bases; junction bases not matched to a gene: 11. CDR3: CASRADRVGVEKLFF. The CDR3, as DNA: TGTGCCAGCAGGGCAGACAGGGTCGGTGTTGAAAAACTGTTTTTT.

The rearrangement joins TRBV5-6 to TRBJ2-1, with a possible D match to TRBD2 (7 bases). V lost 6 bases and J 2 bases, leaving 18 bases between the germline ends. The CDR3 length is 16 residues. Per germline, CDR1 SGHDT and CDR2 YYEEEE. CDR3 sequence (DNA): TGTGCCAGCACCTCCGGGGAGGGGGACGCCTACAATGAGCAGTTCTTC. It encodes CASTSGEGDAYNEQFF.

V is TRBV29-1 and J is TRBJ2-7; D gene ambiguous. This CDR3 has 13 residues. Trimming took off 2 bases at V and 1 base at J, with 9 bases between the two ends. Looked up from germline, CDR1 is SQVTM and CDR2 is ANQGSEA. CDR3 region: CSVESRVSYEQYF. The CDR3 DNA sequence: TGCAGCGTTGAAAGCCGGGTGTCCTACGAGCAGTACTTC.

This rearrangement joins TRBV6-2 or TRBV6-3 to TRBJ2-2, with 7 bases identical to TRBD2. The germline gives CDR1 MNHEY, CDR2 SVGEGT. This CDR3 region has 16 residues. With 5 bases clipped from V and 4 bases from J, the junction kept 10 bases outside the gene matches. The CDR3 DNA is TGTGCCAGCAGTCCCAGGACTAGTGCTCCCACCGGGGAGCTGTTTTTT. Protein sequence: CASSPRTSAPTGELFF.

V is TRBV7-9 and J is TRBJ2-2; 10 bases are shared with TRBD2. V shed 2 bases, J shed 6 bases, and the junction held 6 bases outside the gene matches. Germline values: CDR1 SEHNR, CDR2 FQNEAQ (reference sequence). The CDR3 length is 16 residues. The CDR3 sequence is CASSLSGLASAGELFF. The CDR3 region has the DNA TGTGCCAGCAGCTTATCGGGACTAGCGTCGGCCGGGGAGCTGTTTTTT.

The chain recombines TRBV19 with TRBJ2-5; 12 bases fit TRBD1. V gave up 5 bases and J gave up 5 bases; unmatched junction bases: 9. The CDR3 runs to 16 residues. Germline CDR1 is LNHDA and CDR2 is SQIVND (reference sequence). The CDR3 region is CASSPRGTGGLETQYF. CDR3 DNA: TGTGCCAGTAGTCCGAGAGGGACAGGGGGCTTGGAGACCCAGTACTTC.